These T cell receptor beta chains were read from a single sample in a study of OX40 agonist ivuxolimab in advanced cancers. Profiling relied on immunoSEQ multiplex PCR, and the TCRdb table lists in-frame clones only, not all of them. The table lists around 22,000 clones, 86% of them singletons. The sequenced sample was CD4+ or CD8+ T cells sorted from blood, obtained in a trial of the OX40 agonist ivuxolimab. Every receptor here comes from an adult with an advanced solid tumor such as melanoma, head and neck, liver or kidney cancer. Both conserved end residues are part of each CDR3. Fields, in order: D gene, V gene, J gene, clone size, CDR3 length, CDR3 protein, CDR3 DNA. D genes are given only for firm matches. Size is stated for part of the rows, as once, few or many counts, or as a class when the clone is expanded.

NA,TRBV7-7,TRBJ2-1,NA,13,CASSLGRENEQFF,TGTGCTAGCAGCTTAGGCAGGGAGAATGAGCAGTTCTTC
NA,TRBV19,TRBJ1-2,NA,12,CASSMGPNGYTF,TGTGCCAGTAGTATGGGACCCAATGGCTACACCTTC
TRBD1,TRBV19,TRBJ1-1,NA,13,CASSPTGGMGAFF,TGTGCCAGTAGTCCCACAGGGGGAATGGGAGCTTTCTTT
NA,TRBV7-2,TRBJ1-6,NA,14,CASSFGGPNSPLHF,TGTGCCAGCAGCTTTGGGGGGCCTAATTCACCCCTCCACTTT
NA,TRBV11-2,TRBJ1-1,few,13,CASSEGGRSEAFF,TGTGCCAGCAGCGAAGGGGGTCGGAGTGAAGCTTTCTTT
NA,TRBV4-3,TRBJ1-3,NA,17,CASSQVWGLRSGNTIYF,TGCGCCAGCAGCCAAGTATGGGGACTCCGCTCTGGAAACACCATATATTTT
NA,TRBV27,TRBJ2-5,once,13,CASSFGTQETQYF,TGTGCCAGCAGTTTCGGGACCCAAGAGACCCAGTACTTC
NA,TRBV11-2,TRBJ2-7,NA,13,CASSLEASYEQYF,TGTGCCAGCAGCTTAGAGGCCTCCTACGAGCAGTACTTC
NA,TRBV11-3,TRBJ2-7,NA,14,CASSSYRRYNEQYF,TGTGCCAGCAGCTCCTACAGGAGGTATAACGAGCAGTACTTC
NA,TRBV25-1,TRBJ1-6,NA,13,CASSEWGSSPLHF,TGTGCCAGCAGTGAATGGGGAAGTTCACCCCTCCACTTT
NA,TRBV27,TRBJ1-2,NA,15,CASSLSTRSSYGYTF,TGTGCCAGCAGTTTATCGACCCGGAGTAGCTATGGCTACACCTTC
TRBD1,TRBV29-1,TRBJ2-1,NA,15,CSVLFGTGRMNEQFF,TGCAGCGTTTTATTCGGGACAGGGAGAATGAATGAGCAGTTCTTC
NA,TRBV11-2,TRBJ1-2,NA,16,CASSSDASRKTYGYTF,TGTGCCAGCAGCAGTGACGCAAGCAGAAAGACCTATGGCTACACCTTC
TRBD1,TRBV2,TRBJ2-1,NA,17,CASSAGTGGSSYNEQFF,TGTGCCAGCAGTGCCGGGACAGGGGGCTCCTCCTACAATGAGCAGTTCTTC
NA,TRBV7-9,TRBJ2-7,NA,15,CASNPWPQGKYEQYF,TGTGCCAGCAACCCATGGCCCCAGGGGAAGTACGAGCAGTACTTC
NA,TRBV19,TRBJ2-3,NA,13,CASTPAGRNTQYF,TGTGCCAGTACCCCTGCCGGTAGGAATACGCAGTATTTT
NA,TRBV2,TRBJ1-2,NA,14,CASIPRQKGYGYTF,TGTGCCAGCATCCCCAGACAGAAAGGGTATGGCTACACCTTC
TRBD1,TRBV7-8,TRBJ1-2,NA,16,CASSSTVGQGAGGYTF,TGTGCCAGCAGCTCAACGGTCGGACAGGGGGCTGGCGGCTACACCTTC
NA,TRBV7-2,TRBJ1-1,NA,14,CASSLMIAGTEAFF,TGTGCCAGCAGCCTAATGATCGCCGGGACTGAAGCTTTCTTT
TRBD2,TRBV6-5,TRBJ2-5,NA,13,CASSPLAAETQYF,TGTGCCAGCAGCCCGCTAGCGGCGGAGACCCAGTACTTC
NA,TRBV28,TRBJ1-1,NA,12,CASRRVTTEAFF,TGTGCCAGCAGGAGGGTTACCACTGAAGCTTTCTTT
NA,TRBV7-9,TRBJ2-7,NA,12,CASSLGDYEQYF,TGTGCCAGCAGCTTGGGGGACTACGAGCAGTACTTC
NA,TRBV11-1,TRBJ2-7,NA,15,CASSPQGPGAYEQYF,TGTGCCAGCAGCCCTCAGGGTCCAGGGGCCTACGAGCAGTACTTC
TRBD1,TRBV11-3,TRBJ2-7,NA,15,CASSSPGQGNYEQYF,TGTGCCAGCAGCTCGCCGGGACAGGGGAACTACGAGCAGTACTTC
TRBD2,TRBV19,TRBJ2-1,NA,15,CASSIGGSRYNEQFF,TGTGCCAGTAGTATAGGCGGGAGTAGATACAATGAGCAGTTCTTC
NA,TRBV5-1,TRBJ2-7,NA,13,CASSLGPPVEQYF,TGCGCCAGCAGCTTGGGACCCCCCGTAGAGCAGTACTTC
NA,TRBV7-9,TRBJ2-5,NA,14,CASSPQVGEETQYF,TGTGCCAGCAGCCCTCAGGTGGGGGAAGAGACCCAGTACTTC
NA,TRBV11-2,TRBJ2-1,NA,18,CASSLVGSGSPTYNEQFF,TGTGCCAGCAGCTTAGTAGGGTCGGGCTCACCGACCTACAATGAGCAGTTCTTC
NA,TRBV13,TRBJ2-7,NA,13,CASSLGRGNEQYF,TGTGCCAGCAGCTTAGGGAGGGGAAACGAGCAGTACTTC
NA,TRBV2,TRBJ1-2,large,15,CASSEALLSNYGYTF,TGTGCCAGCAGTGAAGCGCTTCTGTCTAACTATGGCTACACCTTC
NA,TRBV15,TRBJ1-5,NA,15,CATSRSSNSNQPQHF,TGTGCCACCAGCAGGAGTAGCAATAGCAATCAGCCCCAGCATTTT
NA,TRBV7-6,TRBJ2-6,few,15,CASSHTSSGANVLTF,TGTGCCAGCAGCCATACCAGCTCTGGGGCCAACGTCCTGACTTTC
TRBD1,TRBV5-1,TRBJ1-5,NA,14,CASSSGQGNQPQHF,TGCGCCAGCAGCTCGGGACAGGGCAATCAGCCCCAGCATTTT
TRBD2,TRBV9,TRBJ2-1,NA,15,CASSVAGLAPDEQFF,TGTGCCAGCAGCGTAGCGGGACTAGCCCCCGATGAGCAGTTCTTC
NA,TRBV30,TRBJ2-7,NA,14,CAWSVEVGAYEQYF,TGTGCCTGGAGTGTAGAGGTCGGAGCCTACGAGCAGTACTTC
NA,TRBV9,TRBJ2-7,NA,14,CASSVDGAPGEQYF,TGTGCCAGCAGCGTAGACGGGGCTCCGGGCGAGCAGTACTTC
TRBD2,TRBV7-2,TRBJ2-7,NA,16,CASTLSLTSGVYEQYF,TGTGCCAGCACCCTCTCGCTGACTAGCGGTGTGTACGAGCAGTACTTC
NA,TRBV27,TRBJ1-3,NA,13,CASSFASGNTIYF,TGTGCCAGCAGTTTCGCGTCTGGAAACACCATATATTTT
NA,TRBV30,TRBJ1-2,few,11,CACQFGYGYTF,TGTGCCTGCCAATTCGGCTATGGCTACACCTTC
NA,TRBV27,TRBJ2-2,NA,14,CASSPGHNGGELFF,TGTGCCAGCAGTCCTGGACACAACGGCGGGGAGCTGTTTTTT
NA,TRBV30,TRBJ2-5,once,14,CAWSGVAGQETQYF,TGTGCCTGGAGTGGCGTGGCGGGGCAAGAGACCCAGTACTTC
TRBD2,TRBV6-4,TRBJ2-1,NA,16,CASSEGAGAAADEQFF,TGTGCCAGCAGTGAAGGGGCGGGAGCCGCGGCGGATGAGCAGTTCTTC
NA,TRBV25-1,TRBJ2-3,NA,12,CASSDREFPQYF,TGTGCCAGCAGTGATAGGGAGTTTCCCCAGTATTTT
NA,TRBV4-3,TRBJ2-1,NA,13,CASSQEGGWEQFF,TGCGCCAGCAGCCAAGAAGGAGGCTGGGAGCAGTTCTTC
NA,TRBV28,TRBJ1-1,NA,12,CASRDGNTEAFF,TGTGCCAGCAGGGACGGGAACACTGAAGCTTTCTTT
NA,TRBV28,TRBJ1-2,NA,16,CASSLQAGAFNYGYTF,TGTGCCAGCAGTCTTCAAGCGGGGGCGTTCAACTATGGCTACACCTTC
TRBD1,TRBV27,TRBJ1-2,large,16,CASSLGFRTGVYGYTF,TGTGCCAGCAGTTTAGGCTTCCGGACAGGAGTGTATGGCTACACCTTC
NA,TRBV19,TRBJ2-7,NA,15,CASRLGPSAPYEQYF,TGTGCCAGTAGACTCGGCCCGTCAGCCCCCTACGAGCAGTACTTC
TRBD1,TRBV13,TRBJ2-5,NA,12,CASSGTEETQYF,TGTGCCAGCAGCGGGACAGAAGAGACCCAGTACTTC
NA,TRBV9,TRBJ1-4,NA,14,CASSVDGGNEKLFF,TGTGCCAGCAGCGTAGATGGCGGGAATGAAAAACTGTTTTTT
NA,TRBV9,TRBJ1-3,NA,14,CASSVVAAGNTIYF,TGTGCCAGCAGCGTAGTGGCTGCTGGAAACACCATATATTTT
NA,TRBV6-6,TRBJ2-7,NA,13,CASSFTRGYEQYF,TGTGCCAGCAGTTTCACACGGGGGTACGAGCAGTACTTC
NA,TRBV28,TRBJ1-1,once,13,CASIRSDSKEAFF,TGTGCCAGCATCAGGTCCGACAGTAAGGAAGCTTTCTTT
NA,TRBV7-3,TRBJ2-7,NA,13,CASSQAAGFPQLF,TGTGCCAGCAGCCAGGCGGCGGGGTTTCCCCAGCTATTC
NA,TRBV19,TRBJ2-3,medium-sized,13,CASSIGDTDTQYF,TGTGCCAGTAGTATAGGAGACACAGATACGCAGTATTTT